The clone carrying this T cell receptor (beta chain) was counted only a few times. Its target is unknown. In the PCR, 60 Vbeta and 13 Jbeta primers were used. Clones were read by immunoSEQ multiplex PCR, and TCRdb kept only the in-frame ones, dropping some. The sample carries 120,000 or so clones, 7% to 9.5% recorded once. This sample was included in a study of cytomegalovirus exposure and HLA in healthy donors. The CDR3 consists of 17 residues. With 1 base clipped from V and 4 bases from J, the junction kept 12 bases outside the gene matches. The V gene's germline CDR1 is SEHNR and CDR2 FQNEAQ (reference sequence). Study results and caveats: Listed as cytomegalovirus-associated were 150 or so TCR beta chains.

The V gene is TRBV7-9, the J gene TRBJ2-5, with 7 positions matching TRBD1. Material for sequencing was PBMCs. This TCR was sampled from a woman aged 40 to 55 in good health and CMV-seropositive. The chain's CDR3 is CASSLEETGDGAETQYF. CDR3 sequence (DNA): TGTGCCAGCAGCTTAGAAGAAACAGGGGACGGGGCAGAGACCCAGTACTTC.